This TCR beta chain is from a study of STAT3 mutations in large granular lymphocyte leukemia. Regarding the study as a whole: Every T-cell large granular lymphocyte leukemia patient had at least one immunodominant TCR beta clonotype.

Of note for this clone: The antigen remains unidentified.

The CDR3 spans 14 residues. Germline V CDR1 and CDR2: MGHDK, SYGVNS. The germline V and J ends were trimmed by 5 bases and 0 bases, with 10 bases remaining between them. Profiling relied on immunoSEQ multiplex PCR, and the TCRdb table lists in-frame clones only, not all of them. The sample shows about 42,000 clones, about three quarters of them seen only once. This chain uses TRBV25-1 with TRBJ1-2; unclear D gene. The origin of this receptor is a human donor with T large granular lymphocyte leukemia. Some clones in this sample may be carry-over from other donors' samples. The sample was PBMCs. For the CDR3, the DNA is TGTGCCAGCAGTAGGGCTGGGACTAACTATGGCTACACCTTC. Its translation: CASSRAGTNYGYTF.